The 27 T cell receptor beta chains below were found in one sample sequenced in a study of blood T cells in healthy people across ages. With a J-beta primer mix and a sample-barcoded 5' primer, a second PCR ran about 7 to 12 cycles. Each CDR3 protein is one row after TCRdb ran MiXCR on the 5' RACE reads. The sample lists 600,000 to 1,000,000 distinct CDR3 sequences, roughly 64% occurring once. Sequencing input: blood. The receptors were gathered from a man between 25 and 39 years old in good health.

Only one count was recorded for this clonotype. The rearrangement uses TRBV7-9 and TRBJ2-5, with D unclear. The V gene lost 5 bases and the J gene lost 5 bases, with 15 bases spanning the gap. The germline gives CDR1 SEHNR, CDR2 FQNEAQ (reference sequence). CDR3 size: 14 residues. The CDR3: CASSPIGSRETQYF. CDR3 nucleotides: TGTGCCAGCAGCCCAATCGGGTCCCGGGAGACCCAGTACTTC.

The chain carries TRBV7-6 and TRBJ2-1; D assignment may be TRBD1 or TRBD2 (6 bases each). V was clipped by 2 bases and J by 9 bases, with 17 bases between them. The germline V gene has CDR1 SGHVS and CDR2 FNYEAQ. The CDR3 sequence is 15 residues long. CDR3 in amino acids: CASSLRSDGGSEQFF. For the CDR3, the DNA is TGTGCCAGCAGCTTAAGGAGTGACGGGGGCAGTGAGCAGTTCTTC.

CDR3 loop: CASSLLGGTTYNEQFF. CDR3 DNA: TGTGCCAGCAGCTTACTGGGGGGGACTACCTACAATGAGCAGTTCTTC. This chain connects TRBV7-3 to TRBJ2-1; 7 nucleotides match TRBD2. After removal of 2 bases from V and 2 bases from J, the junction contained 6 bases not matched to a gene. Germline V gene data show CDR1 as SGHTA and CDR2 as FQGTGA. The CDR3 length is 16 residues.

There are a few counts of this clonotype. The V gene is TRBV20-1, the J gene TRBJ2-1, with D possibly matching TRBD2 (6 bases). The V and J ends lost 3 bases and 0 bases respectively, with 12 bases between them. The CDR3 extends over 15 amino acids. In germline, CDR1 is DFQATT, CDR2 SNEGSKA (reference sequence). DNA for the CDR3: TGCAGTGCTAGTCCGGCGGGGAGCTCCTACAATGAGCAGTTCTTC. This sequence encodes CSASPAGSSYNEQFF.

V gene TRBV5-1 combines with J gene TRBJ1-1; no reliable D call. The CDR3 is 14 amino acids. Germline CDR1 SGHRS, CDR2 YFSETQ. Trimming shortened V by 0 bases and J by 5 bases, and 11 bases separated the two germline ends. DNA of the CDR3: TGCGCCAGCAGCTTGGGAGGTGTAGGGACTGAAGCTTTCTTT. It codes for CASSLGGVGTEAFF.

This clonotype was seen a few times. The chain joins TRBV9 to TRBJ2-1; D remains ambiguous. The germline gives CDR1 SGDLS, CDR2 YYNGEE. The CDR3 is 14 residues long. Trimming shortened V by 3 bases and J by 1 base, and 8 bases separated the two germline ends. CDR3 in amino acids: CASSGPPSYNEQFF. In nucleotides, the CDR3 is TGTGCCAGCAGCGGACCTCCTTCCTACAATGAGCAGTTCTTC.

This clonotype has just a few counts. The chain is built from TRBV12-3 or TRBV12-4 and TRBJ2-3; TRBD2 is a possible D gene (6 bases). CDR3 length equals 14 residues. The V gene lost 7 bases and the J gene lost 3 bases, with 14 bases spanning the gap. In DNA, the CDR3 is TGTGCCAGCATGAGAGCGGCGGGGACAGATACGCAGTATTTT. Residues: CASMRAAGTDTQYF.

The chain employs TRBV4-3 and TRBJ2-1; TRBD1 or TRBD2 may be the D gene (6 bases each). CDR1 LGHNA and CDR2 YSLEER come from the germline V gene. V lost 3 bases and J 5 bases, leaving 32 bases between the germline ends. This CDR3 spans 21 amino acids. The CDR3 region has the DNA TGCGCCAGCAGCCAGTACCTACTCCGTCCTCCCGGAGGGGGGCAAGACAATGAGCAGTTCTTC. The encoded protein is CASSQYLLRPPGGGQDNEQFF.

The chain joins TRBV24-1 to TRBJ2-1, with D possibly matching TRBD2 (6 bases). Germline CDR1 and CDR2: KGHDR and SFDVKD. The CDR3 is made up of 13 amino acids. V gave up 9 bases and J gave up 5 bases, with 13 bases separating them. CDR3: CATAGKADNEQFF. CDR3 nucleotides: TGTGCCACCGCGGGGAAGGCTGACAATGAGCAGTTCTTC.

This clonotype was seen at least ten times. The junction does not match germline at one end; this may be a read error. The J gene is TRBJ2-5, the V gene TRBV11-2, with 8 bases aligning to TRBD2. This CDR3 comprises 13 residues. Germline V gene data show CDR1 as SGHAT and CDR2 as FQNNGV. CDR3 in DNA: TGTGCCAGCAGTTTAGCGGGACTAGAGACCCAGTACTTC. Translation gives CASSLAGLETQYF.

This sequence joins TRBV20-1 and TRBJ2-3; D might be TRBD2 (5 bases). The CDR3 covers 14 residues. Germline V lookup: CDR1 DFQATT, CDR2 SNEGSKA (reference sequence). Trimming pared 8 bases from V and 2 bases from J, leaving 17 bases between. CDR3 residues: CSSPAETNTDTQYF. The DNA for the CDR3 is TGCAGTTCTCCGGCGGAGACTAACACAGATACGCAGTATTTT.

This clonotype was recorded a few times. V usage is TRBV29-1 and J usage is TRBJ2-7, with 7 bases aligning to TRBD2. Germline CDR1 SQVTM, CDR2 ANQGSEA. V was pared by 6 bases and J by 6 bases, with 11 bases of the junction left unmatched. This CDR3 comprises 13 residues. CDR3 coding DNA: TGCAGCGTACACGACCCGGGGAGGGGCGAGCAGTACTTC. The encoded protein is CSVHDPGRGEQYF.

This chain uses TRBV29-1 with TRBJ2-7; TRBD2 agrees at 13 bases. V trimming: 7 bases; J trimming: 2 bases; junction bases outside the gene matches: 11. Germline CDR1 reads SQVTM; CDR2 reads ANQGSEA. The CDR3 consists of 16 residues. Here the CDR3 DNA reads TGCAGCGGTAACGCTAGACTAGCGGGGGGTCCCTACGAGCAGTACTTC. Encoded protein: CSGNARLAGGPYEQYF.

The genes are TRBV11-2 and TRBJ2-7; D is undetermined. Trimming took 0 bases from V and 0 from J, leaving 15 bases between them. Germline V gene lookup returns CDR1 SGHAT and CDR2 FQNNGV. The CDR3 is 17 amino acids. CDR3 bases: TGTGCCAGCAGCTTAGATTGGGGTAGTGAGAGCTCCTACGAGCAGTACTTC. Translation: CASSLDWGSESSYEQYF.

The CDR3 nucleotides are TGTGCCAGCAGTTGCTACCAGAGCTCCAATCAGCCCCAGCATTTT. Protein sequence: CASSCYQSSNQPQHF. This chain joins TRBV12-3 or TRBV12-4 and TRBJ1-5; D unclear. V lost 4 bases, J lost 3 bases, and 13 bases lay in between. CDR3 length: 15 amino acids.

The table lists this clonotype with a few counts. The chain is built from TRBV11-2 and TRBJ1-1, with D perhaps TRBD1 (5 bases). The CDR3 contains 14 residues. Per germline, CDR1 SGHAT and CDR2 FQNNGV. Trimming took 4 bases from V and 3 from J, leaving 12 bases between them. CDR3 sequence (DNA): TGTGCCAGCAGCTCCACGGCGGGGGACACTGAAGCTTTCTTT. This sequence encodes CASSSTAGDTEAFF.

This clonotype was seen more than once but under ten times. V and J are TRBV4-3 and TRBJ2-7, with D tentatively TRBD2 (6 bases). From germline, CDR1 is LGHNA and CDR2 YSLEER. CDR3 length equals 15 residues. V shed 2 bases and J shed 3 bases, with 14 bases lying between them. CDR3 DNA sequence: TGCGCCAGCAGCCAATTCCGGGAGCAGCGCTACGAGCAGTACTTC. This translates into CASSQFREQRYEQYF.

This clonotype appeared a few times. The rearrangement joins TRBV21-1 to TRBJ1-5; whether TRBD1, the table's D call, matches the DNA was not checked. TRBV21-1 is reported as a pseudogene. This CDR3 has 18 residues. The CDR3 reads CASSTKGGGRRDNQPQHF. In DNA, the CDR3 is TGTGCCAGCAGCACCAAAGGGGGCGGTCGGCGGGACAATCAGCCCCAGCATTTT.

The CDR3 coding sequence is TGTGCCAGTAGTGGGGCCAGTGGGTCCTACGAGCAGTACTTC. Translation gives CASSGASGSYEQYF. This chain uses TRBV19 with TRBJ2-7; tentative D call: TRBD1 (5 bases). The CDR3 loop spans 14 amino acids. Germline values: CDR1 LNHDA, CDR2 SQIVND (reference sequence). V dropped 5 bases and J dropped 1 base, with 12 bases sitting between them.

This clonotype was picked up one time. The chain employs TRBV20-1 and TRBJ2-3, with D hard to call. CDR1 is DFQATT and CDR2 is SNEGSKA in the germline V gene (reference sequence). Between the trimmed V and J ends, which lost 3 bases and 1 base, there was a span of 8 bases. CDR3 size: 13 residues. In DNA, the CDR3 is TGCAGTGCTAGCCTTCAGGGCACAGATACGCAGTATTTT. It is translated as CSASLQGTDTQYF.

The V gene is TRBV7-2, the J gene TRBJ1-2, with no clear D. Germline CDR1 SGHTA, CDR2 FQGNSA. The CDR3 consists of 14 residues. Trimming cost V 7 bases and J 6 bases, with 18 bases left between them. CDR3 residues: CASTPAVGRDGYTF. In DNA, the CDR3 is TGTGCCAGCACCCCCGCGGTGGGGAGGGATGGCTACACCTTC.

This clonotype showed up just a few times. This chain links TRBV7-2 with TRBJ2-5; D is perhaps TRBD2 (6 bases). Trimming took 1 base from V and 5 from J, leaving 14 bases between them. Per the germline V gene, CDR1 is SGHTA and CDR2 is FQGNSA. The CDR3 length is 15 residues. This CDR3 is CASSLGTSSRETQYF. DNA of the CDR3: TGTGCCAGCAGCTTAGGCACTAGCAGTAGGGAGACCCAGTACTTC.

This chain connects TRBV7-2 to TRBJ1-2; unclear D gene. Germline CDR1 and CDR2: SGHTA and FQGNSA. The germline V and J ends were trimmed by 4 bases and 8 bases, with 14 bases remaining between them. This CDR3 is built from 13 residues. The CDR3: CASSSLTMEGYTF. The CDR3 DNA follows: TGTGCCAGCAGCTCCCTTACAATGGAGGGCTACACCTTC. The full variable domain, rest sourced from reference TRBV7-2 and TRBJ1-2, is GAGVSQSPSNKVTEKGKDVELRCDPISGHTALYWYRQSLGQGLEFLIYFQGNSAPDKSGLPSDRFSAERTGGSVSTLTIQRTQQEDSAVYLCASSSLTMEGYTFGSGTRLTVV.

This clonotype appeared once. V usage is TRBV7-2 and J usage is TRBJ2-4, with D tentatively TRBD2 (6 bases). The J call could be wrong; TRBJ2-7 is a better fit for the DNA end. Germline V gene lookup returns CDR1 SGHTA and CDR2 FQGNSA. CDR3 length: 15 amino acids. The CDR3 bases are TGTGCCAGCAGCTTGATAGTCGGCGGGACCTACGAGCAGTACTTC. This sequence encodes CASSLIVGGTYEQYF.

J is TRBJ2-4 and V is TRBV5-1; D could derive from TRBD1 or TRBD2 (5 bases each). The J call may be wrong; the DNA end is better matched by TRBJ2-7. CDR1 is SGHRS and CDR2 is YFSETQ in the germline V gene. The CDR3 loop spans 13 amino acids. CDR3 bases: TGCGCCAGCAGCTTGGTGTGGGACCACGAGCAGTACTTC. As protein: CASSLVWDHEQYF.

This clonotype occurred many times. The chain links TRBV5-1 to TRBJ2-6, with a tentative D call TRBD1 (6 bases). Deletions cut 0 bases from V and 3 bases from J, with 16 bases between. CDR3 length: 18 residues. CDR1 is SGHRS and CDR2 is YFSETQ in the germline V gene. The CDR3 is CASSLAPSGVLGANVLTF. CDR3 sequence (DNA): TGCGCCAGCAGCTTGGCCCCGTCAGGGGTTCTTGGGGCCAACGTCCTGACTTTC.

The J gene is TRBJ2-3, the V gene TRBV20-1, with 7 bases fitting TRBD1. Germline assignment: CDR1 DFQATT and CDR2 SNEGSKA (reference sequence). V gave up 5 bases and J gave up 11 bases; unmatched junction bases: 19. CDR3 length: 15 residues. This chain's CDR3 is CSAHTGTVTQGGQYF. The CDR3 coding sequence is TGCAGTGCTCATACCGGGACAGTAACACAGGGTGGGCAGTATTTT.